The 15 T cell receptor beta chains below all came from one sample that was sequenced in a study of metastatic and nonmetastatic thyroid tumors. TCRdb used MiXCR to call clones anew from the PCR reads. The repertoire consists of around 25,000 clones, with roughly 24% occurring once and the leading ten covering around 16%. Treatment of any kind had been given to no patient before thyroid surgery. The sequenced sample was blood. All receptors come from a male donor with papillary thyroid cancer or a benign thyroid nodule (not recorded which). Some clones in this sample may be carry-over from other donors' samples.

The chain has TRBV6-1 and TRBJ2-5, with 14 bases matching TRBD2. The germline CDR1 and CDR2 sequences are MNHNS and SASEGT. The CDR3 extends over 17 amino acids. The trim removed 6 bases at V and 5 bases at J, leaving 11 bases unmatched. CDR3 sequence (DNA): TGTGCCAGCAGACCCCGGGGACTAGCGGGAGTATGCGAGACCCAGTACTTC. It codes for CASRPRGLAGVCETQYF.

Judged by abundance, this clone is medium-sized. The rearrangement joins TRBV5-1 to TRBJ1-3; weak D call: TRBD1 (5 bases). CDR1 and CDR2 (germline): SGHRS, YFSETQ. Trimming removed 4 bases at V and 2 bases at J, with 16 bases between. The CDR3 has 16 residues. CDR3 sequence reads: CASSAGPPRAGNTIYF. The CDR3 DNA follows: TGCGCCAGCAGCGCGGGGCCCCCGCGAGCTGGAAACACCATATATTTT.

This clone is judged medium-sized (0.01 to 0.1%). The V and J genes are TRBV2 and TRBJ2-7; no reliable D call. Per germline, CDR1 SNHLY and CDR2 FYNNEI. With 0 bases removed from V and 5 bases from J, the gap between germline ends came to 8 bases. The CDR3 has 13 amino acids. The CDR3 protein is CASSEALPNEQYF. The DNA for the CDR3 is TGTGCCAGCAGTGAAGCGCTTCCGAACGAGCAGTACTTC.

In this sample, this clone turned up many times. This chain uses TRBV20-1 with TRBJ1-4; the match to TRBD1 covers 8 bases. This CDR3 has 16 residues. V was pared by 4 bases and J by 1 base, with 8 bases of the junction left unmatched. Germline V gene data show CDR1 as DFQATT and CDR2 as SNEGSKA (reference sequence). As DNA, the CDR3 is TGCAGTGCTAAAGGACAGGGAAGTTTAACTAATGAAAAACTGTTTTTT. Encoded protein: CSAKGQGSLTNEKLFF.

In its sample, this clone was seen many times. V usage is TRBV11-3 and J usage is TRBJ2-4; D is ambiguous. Germline-derived CDR1 and CDR2 are SGHNT and YENEEA. The CDR3 has 16 residues. V was pared by 7 bases and J by 0 bases, with 16 bases between. CDR3 nucleotides: TGTGCCAGCATAGCCCGGGCGTTTCTAGCCAAAAACATTCAGTACTTC. Translation: CASIARAFLAKNIQYF. The full variable domain, its missing parts supplied by reference TRBV11-3 and TRBJ2-4, is EAGVVQSPRYKIIEKKQPVAFWCNPISGHNTLYWYLQNLGQGPELLIRYENEEAVDDSQLPKDRFSAERLKGVDSTLKIQPAELGDSAVYLCASIARAFLAKNIQYFGAGTRLSVL.

A remark on this clone: The sample has other DNA sequences that encode this CDR3 too. The chain carries TRBV20-1 and TRBJ2-7; the D gene is possibly TRBD2 (6 bases). CDR1 is DFQATT and CDR2 is SNEGSKA in the germline V gene (reference sequence). V was pared by 6 bases and J by 6 bases, with 21 bases between. This CDR3 contains 14 residues. CDR3 bases: TGCAGTGCCCCTCCTCCGGGACTTGAGTCCGAGCAGTACTTC. Translation gives CSAPPPGLESEQYF.

Comment on this clone: The germline gene is not matched at one end of the junction; a read error may be the cause. The rearrangement links TRBV4-1 to TRBJ2-7, with a tentative D call TRBD2 (5 bases). Germline loops: CDR1 MGHRA, CDR2 YSYEKL. This CDR3 is 15 amino acids long. CDR3 protein: CASSLSAIFANEQYF. Here the CDR3 DNA reads TGTGCCAGCAGCCTTAGCGCGATTTTCGCCAACGAGCAGTACTTC.

The chain combines TRBV4-1 with TRBJ2-5, with 7 nucleotides matching TRBD1. The length of the CDR3 is 14 residues. After removal of 5 bases from V and 2 bases from J, the junction contained 5 bases not matched to a gene. The germline V gene encodes CDR1 MGHRA and CDR2 YSYEKL. This CDR3 reads CASSLTGAQETQYF. Here the CDR3 DNA reads TGCGCCAGCAGCTTAACAGGGGCTCAAGAGACCCAGTACTTC.

There are many counts of this clone. This chain uses TRBV6-2 or TRBV6-3 with TRBJ2-3, with 11 bases aligning to TRBD1. Germline CDR1 reads MNHEY; CDR2 reads SVGEGT. The CDR3 has 16 amino acids. The V and J ends lost 6 bases and 8 bases, in that order; junction bases with no gene match: 13. The CDR3 sequence: CASSRPTDRGLGTQYF. CDR3 nucleotide sequence: TGTGCCAGCAGCCGTCCTACGGACAGGGGGCTCGGTACGCAGTATTTT.

This sequence joins TRBV9 and TRBJ1-2, with D possibly being TRBD1 (6 bases). Between the trimmed V and J ends, which lost 6 bases and 4 bases, there was a span of 19 bases. CDR3 size: 15 residues. Germline-derived CDR1 and CDR2 are SGDLS and YYNGEE. This chain's CDR3 is CASTLGGADSYGYTF. CDR3 sequence (DNA): TGTGCCAGCACCCTAGGGGGGGCGGATAGCTATGGCTACACCTTC. The full variable domain, in which reference TRBV9 and TRBJ1-2 provide the parts outside the CDR3, is DSGVTQTPKHLITATGQRVTLRCSPRSGDLSVYWYQQSLDQGLQFLIQYYNGEERAKGNILERFSAQQFPDLHSELNLSSLELGDSALYFCASTLGGADSYGYTFGSGTRLTVV.

There are many counts of this clone. This chain links TRBV24-1 with TRBJ2-3; 11 bases are shared with TRBD2. CDR1 and CDR2 (germline): KGHDR, SFDVKD. The CDR3 totals 17 residues. Trimming took 1 base from V and 5 from J; bases not matched to a gene: 7. CDR3 region: CATSDFSGRAGRDTQYF. The CDR3, as DNA: TGTGCCACCAGTGATTTTAGCGGGAGGGCCGGGAGAGATACGCAGTATTTT.

Concerning this clone: Being one base from a much bigger clone, this may be a read error. The rearrangement uses TRBV11-3 and TRBJ2-2; no definite D call. The germline V and J ends were trimmed by 5 bases and 7 bases, with 14 bases remaining between them. The CDR3 extends over 14 amino acids. Germline-derived CDR1 and CDR2 are SGHNT and YENEEA. As DNA, the CDR3 is TGTGCCAGCAGCCCCAGTGGGCGCAACGGGGAGCTGTTTTTT. This translates into CASSPSGRNGELFF.

As for this clone: Given a much more abundant clone one base away, this may be a read error. Distinct nucleotide sequences in the sample also encode this CDR3. V gene TRBV18 combines with J gene TRBJ2-5, with D possibly being TRBD1 (5 bases). Germline loops: CDR1 KGHSH, CDR2 LQKENI. The CDR3 runs 13 residues. This CDR3 reads CASSPGAQETQYF. CDR3 bases: TGTGCCAGCTCACCAGGGGCCCAAGAGACCCAGTACTTT.

The gene calls are TRBV2 and TRBJ2-3, with D unresolved. This CDR3 comprises 14 residues. The germline V and J ends were trimmed by 5 bases and 0 bases, with 9 bases remaining between them. CDR1 SNHLY and CDR2 FYNNEI come from the germline V gene. For the CDR3, the DNA is TGTGCCAGCAGTCACCTGGACAGCACAGATACGCAGTATTTT. This encodes CASSHLDSTDTQYF. Full variable domain (outside the CDR3, taken from reference TRBV2 and TRBJ2-3): EPEVTQTPSHQVTQMGQEVILRCVPISNHLYFYWYRQILGQKVEFLVSFYNNEISEKSEIFDDQFSVERPDGSNFTLKIRSTKLEDSAMYFCASSHLDSTDTQYFGPGTRLTVL.

This clone was detected ten times or more. CDR3 amino acids: CASSPTTSGRPSWTQYF. CDR3 nucleotides: TGTGCCAGCAGCCCAACAACTAGCGGGAGACCCTCGTGGACCCAGTACTTC. The rearrangement uses TRBV7-3 and TRBJ2-5; 11 bases fit TRBD2. CDR3 length: 17 amino acids. Germline V CDR1 and CDR2: SGHTA, FQGTGA. After removal of 5 bases from V and 7 bases from J, the junction contained 15 bases not matched to a gene. Complete variable domain (other parts from reference TRBV7-3 and TRBJ2-5): GAGVSQTPSNKVTEKGKYVELRCDPISGHTALYWYRQSLGQGPEFLIYFQGTGAADDSGLPNDRFFAVRPEGSVSTLKIQRTERGDSAVYLCASSPTTSGRPSWTQYFGPGTRLLVL.